The present T cell receptor (beta chain) was sequenced within a study of T cell repertoires in cytomegalovirus infection (dated by TCRdb to 2018 to 2020). Some background on the complete study: Alongside well-studied HLA-B-restricted epitopes, the peptide stimulations were aimed at recently identified HLA-C-restricted CMV epitopes, whose presentation resists viral immunomodulation. The HLA type of each donor mattered for the analysis, because public TCR beta signatures pointed to carriage of CMV infection along with the matching HLA type. Broad study findings and their caveats: The ex vivo response was dominated by HLA-C-restricted CMV-specific TCR beta clonotypes, and the single most frequent clonotype in two of eight donors was supplied by these HLA-C-restricted clonotypes. In both this cohort and an independent roughly 350-donor cohort, the cumulative frequency of public TCR beta family members distinguished carriers of CMV infection plus the relevant HLA type.

Sequencing was performed on an Illumina HiSeq 1500. The raw public data were reprocessed by TCRdb itself: fastp quality trimming at Q25, MiXCR clonotype calling, in-frame beta chains only. Here each entry gathers all rows of one CDR3 protein and keeps the most common genes and DNA. Present in this sample are about 78,000 distinct CDR3 sequences, roughly 39% of which were seen just once. Just over 90% of the sample comes from the top ten. This clonotype was detected ten times or more. The antigen this receptor binds is unknown. No base-level quality is on record; no much larger clone is a single base apart. The treatment or condition tag for this specimen amounts to: in vitro stimulation with specific CMV peptide epitopes to enrich CMV-specific T cells. CDR1 is given as SGHTA and CDR2 as FQGNSA, both from the germline V gene. V lost 1 base and J lost 1 base; the stretch between them is 14 bases long. The CDR3 numbers 16 residues from cysteine through phenylalanine. CDR3 DNA is the only sequence kept; it has 48 bases, read in frame from the first base.

The receptor chain draws on TRBV7-2 and TRBJ2-7, with no confident D gene call. The sample was CD8+ T cells from cultured PBMCs, taken from culture after CMV antigen stimulation. This clonotype was sampled from a human donor in good health (CMV status not recorded). Some clones in this sample may be carry-over from other donors' samples. CDR3 protein: CASSLGGARPSYEQYF. The nucleotide sequence reads as follows: TGTGCCAGCAGCTTAGGAGGAGCGAGGCCTTCCTACGAGCAGTACTTC.